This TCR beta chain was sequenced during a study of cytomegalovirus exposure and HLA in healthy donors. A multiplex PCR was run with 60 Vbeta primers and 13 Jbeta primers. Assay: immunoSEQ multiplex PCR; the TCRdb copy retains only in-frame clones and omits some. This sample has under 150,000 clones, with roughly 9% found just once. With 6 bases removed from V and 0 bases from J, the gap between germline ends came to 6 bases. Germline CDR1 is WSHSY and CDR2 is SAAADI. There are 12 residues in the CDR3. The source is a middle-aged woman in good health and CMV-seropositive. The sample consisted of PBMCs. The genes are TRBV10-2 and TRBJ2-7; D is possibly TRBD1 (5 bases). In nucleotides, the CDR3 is TGCGCCAGCAGCAGGGACTCCTACGAGCAGTACTTC. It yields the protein CASSRDSYEQYF.